A selection of T cell receptor beta chains follows, all from one sample in a study of control samples from healthy donors and cancer patients. This table comes from immunoSEQ multiplex PCR, and its TCRdb copy is limited to in-frame clones, with some not included. The top ten clones hold about 7.6% of a sample with 120,000 to 150,000 clones, 75% to 95% of them seen once. The sample taken for sequencing was blood. The receptor set was obtained from a man between 18 and 29 years old in good health. The CDR3 runs from the conserved cysteine through the conserved F or W. Each record gives: J gene, D gene, V gene, clone size, CDR3 DNA, CDR3 protein. A D gene is named only where the DNA matches it firmly. A clone size is listed for some rows: how often the clone was seen (once, few, many), or a class if it is expanded.

>TRBJ2-3|NA|TRBV7-2|NA
TGTGCCAGCAGCTTCTTAGTTGGCATCTCCGTGGCAGATACGCAGTATTTT
CASSFLVGISVADTQYF
>TRBJ1-1|NA|TRBV19|NA
TGTGCCAGTAGTACCACAGAGACGGGTGAAGCTTTCTTT
CASSTTETGEAFF
>TRBJ2-2|TRBD1|TRBV12-3/TRBV12-4|few
TGTGCCAGCAGGGACAGGGAAGCCGGGGAGCTGTTTTTT
CASRDREAGELFF
>TRBJ2-7|TRBD1|TRBV7-2|NA
TGTGCCAGCAGCTTTGGGACAGGGGACTACGAGCAGTACTTC
CASSFGTGDYEQYF
>TRBJ2-4|TRBD2|TRBV7-9|NA
TGTGCCAGCGGGCGGGGGTACATTCAGTACTTC
CASGRGYIQYF
>TRBJ1-5|NA|TRBV5-1|NA
TGCGCCAGCAGCTTGGCCGGGGTATCGAATCAGCCCCAGCATTTT
CASSLAGVSNQPQHF
>TRBJ1-6|TRBD1|TRBV5-1|NA
TGCGCCAGCAGCTTGGGGGGGACAGAAACATCACCCCTCCACTTT
CASSLGGTETSPLHF
>TRBJ1-3|NA|TRBV2|NA
TGTGCCAGCAGCCGAGGGCACTCTGGAAACACCATATATTTT
CASSRGHSGNTIYF
>TRBJ2-1|TRBD2|TRBV5-6|NA
TGTGCCAGCAGCTTGGGCGGGGGGGCTAATGAGCAGTTCTTC
CASSLGGGANEQFF
>TRBJ1-1|NA|TRBV29-1|NA
TGCAGCGTTGTGGACAGTCGGAACACTGAAGCTTTCTTT
CSVVDSRNTEAFF
>TRBJ2-5|NA|TRBV19|NA
TGTGCCAGTAGTATGTCTGGCAGGGGTCCCCAAGAGACCCAGTACTTC
CASSMSGRGPQETQYF
>TRBJ1-2|NA|TRBV12-5|NA
TGTGCTAGTGCCGCCGTGGGGGAGGACTATGGCTACACCTTC
CASAAVGEDYGYTF
>TRBJ2-3|NA|TRBV2|once
TGTGCCAGCAGTGAATGGGAGTCAGATACGCAGTATTTT
CASSEWESDTQYF
>TRBJ1-1|TRBD1|TRBV4-2|once
TGTGCCAGCAGCCCCGACAGGGTTAACACTGAAGCTTTCTTT
CASSPDRVNTEAFF
>TRBJ1-3|NA|TRBV19|NA
TGTGCCAGTAGTACCCAGGGACGCTCTGGAAACACCATATATTTT
CASSTQGRSGNTIYF
>TRBJ2-5|NA|TRBV12-3/TRBV12-4|NA
TGTGCCAGCAGTATCCGGGCCCAAGAGACCCAGTACTTC
CASSIRAQETQYF
>TRBJ1-3|NA|TRBV7-6|NA
TGTGCCAGCAGCCCGCTCGCGACCGGCTCTGGAAACACCATATATTTT
CASSPLATGSGNTIYF
>TRBJ1-4|TRBD1|TRBV9|NA
TGTGCCAGCAGTATGACAGGGGCCCCGACTAATGAAAAACTGTTTTTT
CASSMTGAPTNEKLFF
>TRBJ1-1|NA|TRBV5-1|NA
TGCGCCAGCAGCCTGGGTGGGGCGGGGTCCACTGAAGCTTTCTTT
CASSLGGAGSTEAFF
>TRBJ2-7|NA|TRBV27|NA
TGTGCCAGCAGTTTATCGCACAGGGCCTACGAGCAGTACTTC
CASSLSHRAYEQYF
>TRBJ2-4|NA|TRBV10-1|NA
TGCGCCAGCGTGGTCGGAGCCGACGGAGGCATTCAGTACTTC
CASVVGADGGIQYF
>TRBJ1-5|NA|TRBV28|NA
TGTGCCAGCGCAAGCAGGGAGGCCGGTCAGCCCCAGCATTTT
CASASREAGQPQHF
>TRBJ1-5|NA|TRBV30|NA
TGTGCCTGGAGTGTAGGGTTCAATCAGCCCCAGCATTTT
CAWSVGFNQPQHF
>TRBJ1-2|NA|TRBV19|NA
TGTGCCGTTGGCGACCCAGGGGACTATGGCTACACCTTC
CAVGDPGDYGYTF
>TRBJ1-5|TRBD1|TRBV10-2|NA
TGCGCCAGCAGTGACGGGACAGGGGACAATCAGCCCCAGCATTTT
CASSDGTGDNQPQHF
>TRBJ2-2|TRBD1|TRBV30|NA
TGTGCCTGGGAGGGACAGGGGGCCGGGGAGCTGTTTTTT
CAWEGQGAGELFF
>TRBJ2-3|NA|TRBV27|NA
TGTGCCAGCAGACCTGGGTCAGGCACAGATACGCAGTATTTT
CASRPGSGTDTQYF
>TRBJ2-5|NA|TRBV6-5|few
TGTGCCAGCAGAGATTCAGGGGGGGAAGAGACCCAGTACTTC
CASRDSGGEETQYF
>TRBJ1-2|NA|TRBV6-6|NA
TGTGCCAGCAGTTCTGGGGGCGGCTATGGCTACACCTTC
CASSSGGGYGYTF